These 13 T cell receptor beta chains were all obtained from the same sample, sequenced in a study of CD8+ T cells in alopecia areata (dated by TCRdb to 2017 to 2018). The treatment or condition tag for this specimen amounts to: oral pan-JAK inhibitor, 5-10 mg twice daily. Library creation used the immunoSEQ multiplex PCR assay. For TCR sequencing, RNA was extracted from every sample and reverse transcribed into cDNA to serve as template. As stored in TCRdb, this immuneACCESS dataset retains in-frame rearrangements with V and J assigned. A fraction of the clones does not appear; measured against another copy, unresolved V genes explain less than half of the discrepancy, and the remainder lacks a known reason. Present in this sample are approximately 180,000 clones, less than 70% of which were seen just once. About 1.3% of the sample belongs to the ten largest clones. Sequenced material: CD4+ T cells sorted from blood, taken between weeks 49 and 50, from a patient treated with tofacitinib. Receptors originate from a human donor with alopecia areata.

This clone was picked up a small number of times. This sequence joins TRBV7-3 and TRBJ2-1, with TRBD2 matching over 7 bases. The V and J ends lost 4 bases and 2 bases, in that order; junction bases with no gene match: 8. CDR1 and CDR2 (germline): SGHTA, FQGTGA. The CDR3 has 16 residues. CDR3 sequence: CASSSVGTTTYNEQFF. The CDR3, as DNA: TGTGCCAGCAGCTCCGTCGGGACTACCACCTACAATGAGCAGTTCTTC.

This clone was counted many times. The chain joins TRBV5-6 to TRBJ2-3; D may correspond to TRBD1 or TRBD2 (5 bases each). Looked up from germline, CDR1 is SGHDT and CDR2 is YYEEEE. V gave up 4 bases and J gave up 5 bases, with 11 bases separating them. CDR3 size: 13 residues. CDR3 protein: CASSIRGIDTQYF. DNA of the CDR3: TGTGCCAGCAGCATCCGGGGCATAGATACGCAGTATTTT.

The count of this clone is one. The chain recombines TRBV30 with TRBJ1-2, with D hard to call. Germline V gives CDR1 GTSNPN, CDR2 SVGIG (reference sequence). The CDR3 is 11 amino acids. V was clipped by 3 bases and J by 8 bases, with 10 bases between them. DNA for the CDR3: TGTGCCTGGAGGGGCTTGGGAGGCTACACCTTC. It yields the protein CAWRGLGGYTF. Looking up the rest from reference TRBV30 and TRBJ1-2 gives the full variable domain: SQTIHQWPATLVQPVGSPLSLECTVEGTSNPNLYWYRQAAGRGLQLLFYSVGIGQISSEVPQNLSASRPQDRQFILSSKKLLLSDSGFYLCAWRGLGGYTFGSGTRLTVV.

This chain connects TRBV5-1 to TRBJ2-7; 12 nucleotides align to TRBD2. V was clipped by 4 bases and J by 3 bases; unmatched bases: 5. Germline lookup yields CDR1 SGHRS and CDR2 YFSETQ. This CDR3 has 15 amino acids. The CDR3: CASSRTSGAYYEQYF. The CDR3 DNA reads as TGCGCCAGCAGCAGGACTAGCGGGGCGTACTACGAGCAGTACTTC. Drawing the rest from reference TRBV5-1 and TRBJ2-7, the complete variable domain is KAGVTQTPRYLIKTRGQQVTLSCSPISGHRSVSWYQQTPGQGLQFLFEYFSETQRNKGNFPGRFSGRQFSNSRSEMNVSTLELGDSALYLCASSRTSGAYYEQYFGPGTRLTVT.

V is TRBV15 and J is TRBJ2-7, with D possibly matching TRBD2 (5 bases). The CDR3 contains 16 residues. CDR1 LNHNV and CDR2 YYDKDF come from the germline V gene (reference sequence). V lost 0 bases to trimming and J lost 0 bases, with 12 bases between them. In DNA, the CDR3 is TGTGCCACCAGCAGAGACCCGGGATCGAGCTCCTACGAGCAGTACTTC. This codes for CATSRDPGSSSYEQYF.

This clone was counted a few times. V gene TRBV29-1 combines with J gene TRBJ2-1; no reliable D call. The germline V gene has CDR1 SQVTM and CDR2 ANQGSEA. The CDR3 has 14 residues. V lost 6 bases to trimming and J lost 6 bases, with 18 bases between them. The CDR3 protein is CSVEQTVSSNEQFF. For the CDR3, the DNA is TGCAGCGTGGAACAAACAGTCTCCAGCAATGAGCAGTTCTTC.

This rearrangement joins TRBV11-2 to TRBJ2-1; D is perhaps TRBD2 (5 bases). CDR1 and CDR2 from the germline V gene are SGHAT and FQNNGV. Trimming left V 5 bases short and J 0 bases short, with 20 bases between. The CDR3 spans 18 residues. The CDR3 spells CASSPSRSSRSSYNEQFF. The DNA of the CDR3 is TGTGCCAGCAGCCCGTCGCGGTCTAGCCGCAGCTCCTACAATGAGCAGTTCTTC.

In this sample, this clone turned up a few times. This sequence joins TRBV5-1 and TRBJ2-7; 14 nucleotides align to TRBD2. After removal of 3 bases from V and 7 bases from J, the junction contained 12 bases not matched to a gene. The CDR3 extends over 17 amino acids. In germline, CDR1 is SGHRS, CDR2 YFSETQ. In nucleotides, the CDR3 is TGCGCCAGCAGCTCCGGGACTAGCGGGGGTCTGCCGGGGGAGCAGTACTTC. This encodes CASSSGTSGGLPGEQYF.

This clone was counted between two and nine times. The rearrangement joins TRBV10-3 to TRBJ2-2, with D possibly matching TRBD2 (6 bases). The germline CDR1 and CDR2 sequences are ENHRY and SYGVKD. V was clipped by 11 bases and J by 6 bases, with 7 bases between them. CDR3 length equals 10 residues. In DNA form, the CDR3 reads TGTGCCGGGGGGTCCGGGGAGCTGTTTTTT. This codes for CAGGSGELFF.

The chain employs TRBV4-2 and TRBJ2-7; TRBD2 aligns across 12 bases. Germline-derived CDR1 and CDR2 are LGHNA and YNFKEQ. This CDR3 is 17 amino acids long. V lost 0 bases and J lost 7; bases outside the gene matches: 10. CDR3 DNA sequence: TGTGCCAGCAGCCAAGAGTTGACTAGCGGGGGACTTTTTGAGCAGTACTTC. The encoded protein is CASSQELTSGGLFEQYF.

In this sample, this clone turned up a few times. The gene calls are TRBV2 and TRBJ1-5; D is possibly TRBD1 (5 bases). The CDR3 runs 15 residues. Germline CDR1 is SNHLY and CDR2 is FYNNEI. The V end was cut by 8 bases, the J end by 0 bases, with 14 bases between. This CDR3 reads CASQRWGNSNQPQHF. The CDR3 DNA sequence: TGTGCCAGCCAGCGATGGGGGAATAGCAATCAGCCCCAGCATTTT. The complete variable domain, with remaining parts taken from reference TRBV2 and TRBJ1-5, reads EPEVTQTPSHQVTQMGQEVILRCVPISNHLYFYWYRQILGQKVEFLVSFYNNEISEKSEIFDDQFSVERPDGSNFTLKIRSTKLEDSAMYFCASQRWGNSNQPQHFGDGTRLSIL.

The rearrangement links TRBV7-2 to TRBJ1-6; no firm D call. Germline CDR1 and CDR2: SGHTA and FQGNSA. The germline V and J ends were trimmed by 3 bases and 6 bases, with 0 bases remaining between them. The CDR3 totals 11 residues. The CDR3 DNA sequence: TGTGCCAGCAGCTTTAATTCACCCCTCCACTTT. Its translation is CASSFNSPLHF.

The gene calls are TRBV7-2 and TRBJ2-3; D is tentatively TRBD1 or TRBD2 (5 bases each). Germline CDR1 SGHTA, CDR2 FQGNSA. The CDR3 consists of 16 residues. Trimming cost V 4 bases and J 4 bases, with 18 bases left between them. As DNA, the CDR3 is TGTGCCAGCAGCTCCGGGCTGGGGGTGGGCTCAGATACGCAGTATTTT. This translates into CASSSGLGVGSDTQYF.